The present entry profiles one TCR beta chain with its context. Its target is unknown. These data come from a study of shared clonotypes between healthy human individuals. Study-wide results and caveats: The sharing of about 5.3% of naive CD4 clonotypes was seen across several donors. Rarefaction analysis demonstrated incomplete sorted-subset sequencing notwithstanding large depth.

Naive CD8 cells, CD45RO-negative and positively selected for CCR7, excluded terminally differentiated effector memory CD45RA+ cells. The CDR3 totals 15 residues. CDR1 is MNHEY, CDR2 SMNVEV, per germline (reference sequence). Trimming took 5 bases from V and 0 from J, leaving 14 bases between them. This table comes from immunoSEQ multiplex PCR, and its TCRdb copy is limited to in-frame clones, with some not included. The sample lists about 2.2 million clones; about 93% were seen once. The chain carries TRBV27 and TRBJ2-7; perhaps TRBD2 as D (6 bases). The sequence came from a man aged 18 to 35 in good health. Some clones in this sample may be carry-over from other donors' samples. The sequenced sample consisted of naive CD8+ T cells from PBMCs. CDR3 residues: CASSHRGSGSYEQYF. As DNA, the CDR3 is TGTGCCAGCAGTCACCGGGGTAGCGGCTCCTACGAGCAGTACTTC.